One and the same sample provided the 15 T cell receptor beta chains below, sequenced in a study of identical twins. TCRdb reprocessed the 5' RACE reads via MiXCR and lists one record per CDR3 protein. The data show hundreds of thousands of distinct CDR3 sequences, approximately 6.8% seen once. The sample was also linked to a second study, of yellow fever vaccine responses in identical twins.

The material sequenced was CD8+ T cells sorted from blood. These receptors all stem from a young woman in good health.

This clonotype was found many times. The rearrangement uses TRBV7-8 and TRBJ2-7, with 7 bases matching TRBD2. The ends lost 0 bases at V and 1 base at J; junction bases unmatched: 6. CDR1 is SGHVS and CDR2 is FQNEAQ in the germline V gene. The CDR3 loop spans 16 amino acids. The DNA of the CDR3 is TGTGCCAGCAGCTTAGCGTCCCAGCGGGGATCCTACGAGCAGTACTTC. It specifies CASSLASQRGSYEQYF.

The chain joins TRBV15 to TRBJ1-2, with D possibly matching TRBD1 (5 bases). The germline V gene encodes CDR1 LNHNV and CDR2 YYDKDF (reference sequence). Trimming removed 1 base from V and 8 bases from J, with 11 bases in between. The CDR3 runs to 13 residues. The CDR3 coding sequence is TGTGCCACCAGCAGAGGTTCAGGGAAAGGCTACACCTTC. As protein: CATSRGSGKGYTF. Combining the CDR3 with reference TRBV15 and TRBJ1-2 gives the whole variable domain DAMVIQNPRYQVTQFGKPVTLSCSQTLNHNVMYWYQQKSSQAPKLLFHYYDKDFNNEADTPDNFQSRRPNTSFCFLDIRSPGLGDTAMYLCATSRGSGKGYTFGSGTRLTVV.

This rearrangement joins TRBV6-1 to TRBJ2-5; a weak D match, TRBD2 (6 bases). Trimming took off 5 bases at V and 5 bases at J, with 24 bases between the two ends. CDR1 is MNHNS, CDR2 SASEGT, per germline. The CDR3 loop spans 17 amino acids. The DNA of the CDR3 is TGTGCCAGCAGTCCACCCGCCCCGGGGGAGAAAGGGGAGACCCAGTACTTC. Amino acids: CASSPPAPGEKGETQYF.

This clonotype was picked up many times. The chain employs TRBV24-1 and TRBJ2-2, with 9 bases aligning to TRBD1. J gave up 3 bases and V 8 bases, and 6 bases lay outside the gene matches. Per germline, CDR1 KGHDR and CDR2 SFDVKD. The CDR3 contains 15 residues. For the CDR3, the DNA is TGTGCCACCAAACAGGGGGCTACCGACACCGGGGAGCTGTTTTTT. Encoded protein: CATKQGATDTGELFF.

CDR3 in DNA: TGTGCCAGCACCTTCCTCGGAGAACCCTACGAGCAGTACTTC. It translates to CASTFLGEPYEQYF. The V gene is TRBV28, the J gene TRBJ2-7; D gene ambiguous. Germline V gene data show CDR1 as MDHEN and CDR2 as SYDVKM. V lost 7 bases and J lost 2, with 15 bases in between. The CDR3 extends over 14 amino acids.

This clonotype appeared many times. The chain recombines TRBV12-3 or TRBV12-4 with TRBJ1-4, with D possibly TRBD1 on 6 matching bases. V lost 6 bases and J lost 4, with 12 bases in between. The CDR3 extends over 14 amino acids. The DNA of the CDR3 is TGTGCCAGCAGCAGGACAGTGGGTAATGAAAAACTGTTTTTT. Its translation is CASSRTVGNEKLFF.

This clonotype was counted between two and nine times. The chain recombines TRBV7-9 with TRBJ2-7; perhaps D is TRBD1 or TRBD2 (5 bases each). Deletions cut 5 bases from V and 0 bases from J, with 17 bases between. Per germline, CDR1 SEHNR and CDR2 FQNEAQ (reference sequence). This CDR3 comprises 16 residues. The CDR3 DNA is TGTGCCAGCAGCCCCCTCCGGGGCGCCCTCTCCTACGAGCAGTACTTC. It yields the protein CASSPLRGALSYEQYF.

This clonotype was counted a few times. This sequence joins TRBV29-1 and TRBJ2-1; D call uncertain. Germline-derived CDR1 and CDR2 are SQVTM and ANQGSEA. This CDR3 is built from 13 residues. V was clipped by 3 bases and J by 2 bases, with 8 bases between them. CDR3 sequence: CSVDGQAYNEQFF. The CDR3 bases are TGCAGCGTTGATGGGCAGGCCTACAATGAGCAGTTCTTC.

This clonotype was picked up many times. This chain uses TRBV5-1 with TRBJ1-2; a possible D gene is TRBD1 (5 bases). The CDR3 is 15 amino acids. Trimming removed 4 bases at V and 1 base at J, with 14 bases between. Germline loops: CDR1 SGHRS, CDR2 YFSETQ. CDR3 in DNA: TGCGCCAGCAGCCCGGAGGGGACGGATAACTATGGCTACACCTTC. Protein: CASSPEGTDNYGYTF.

In this sample, this clonotype turned up many times. The chain carries TRBV6-5 and TRBJ2-1, with 7 bases fitting TRBD1. The CDR3 runs to 16 residues. Unmatched junction bases numbered 4, after V lost 0 bases and J lost 2 bases. Per germline, CDR1 MNHEY and CDR2 SVGAGI. This chain's CDR3 is CASSYSRTGAYNEQFF. The CDR3 region has the DNA TGTGCCAGCAGTTACTCCCGGACAGGTGCCTACAATGAGCAGTTCTTC.

This clonotype was seen ten or more times. This rearrangement joins TRBV27 to TRBJ1-4; perhaps TRBD1 as D (6 bases). This CDR3 is built from 17 residues. The germline CDR1 and CDR2 sequences are MNHEY and SMNVEV (reference sequence). V lost 2 bases to trimming and J lost 8 bases, with 21 bases between them. The DNA of the CDR3 is TGTGCCAGCAGTTTAATCGGGAGCAGGGGCGCTGGAGAAAAACTGTTTTTT. As protein: CASSLIGSRGAGEKLFF.

This clonotype was seen a handful of times. The chain is built from TRBV12-3 or TRBV12-4 and TRBJ1-2; no definite D call. The CDR3 contains 14 residues. V lost 5 bases to trimming and J lost 4 bases, with 14 bases between them. CDR3 nucleotides: TGTGCCAGCAGTCCTGGGATCTGGGGCTATGGCTACACCTTC. This gives the protein CASSPGIWGYGYTF.

The chain is built from TRBV27 and TRBJ2-1, with D possibly TRBD1 on 6 matching bases. Trimming stripped 6 bases from V and 0 bases from J, with 15 bases between. The germline V gene has CDR1 MNHEY and CDR2 SMNVEV (reference sequence). This CDR3 has 16 amino acids. The CDR3 DNA reads as TGTGCCAGCAGCTCTGAGGGACAATCCTCCTACAATGAGCAGTTCTTC. Encoded protein: CASSSEGQSSYNEQFF.

V and J are TRBV12-3 or TRBV12-4 and TRBJ2-3; D might be TRBD1 (6 bases). There are 16 residues in the CDR3. The V end lost 5 bases, the J end lost 3 bases, and 18 bases lay between the germline ends. This CDR3 is CASSTLTGRGTDTQYF. CDR3 DNA sequence: TGTGCCAGCAGTACCCTAACCGGCAGGGGAACAGATACGCAGTATTTT.

This clonotype occurred a few times. J is TRBJ2-1 and V is TRBV27; 10 bases agree with TRBD2. Germline CDR1 MNHEY, CDR2 SMNVEV (reference sequence). CDR3 length: 16 amino acids. V lost 8 bases to trimming and J lost 11 bases; unmatched junction nucleotides: 18. This CDR3 reads CASAPGIGSGGPQQFF. CDR3 in DNA: TGTGCCAGCGCCCCAGGGATCGGTAGCGGGGGGCCCCAGCAGTTCTTC.